Shown below are 23 T cell receptor beta chains from a single sample sequenced in a study of shared clonotypes between healthy human individuals (dated by TCRdb to 2020 to 2022). The library was made by the immunoSEQ multiplex PCR assay. TCRdb stores this immuneACCESS table with in-frame sequences only. Part of the clones is absent; in the studies checked, under half of the shortfall reflects unresolved V genes, and no reason is known for the rest. This sample has about 2.3 million clones in its table, and roughly 90% of those were observed once. The ten largest clones take up approximately 0.4% of the sample. The sample was naive CD4+ T cells from PBMCs. The cell subset or site label, as the study defines it: CD45RA+ positively selected. The receptors were sampled from a man aged 18 to 30 in good health. Some clones in this sample may be carry-over from other donors' samples.

The chain carries TRBV7-9 and TRBJ2-5; possibly TRBD2 for D (5 bases). V dropped 2 bases and J dropped 0 bases, with 13 bases sitting between them. Germline values: CDR1 SEHNR, CDR2 FQNEAQ (reference sequence). The CDR3 runs to 16 residues. CDR3: CASSLRPYGDQETQYF. In DNA, the CDR3 is TGTGCCAGCAGCTTAAGGCCCTACGGGGACCAAGAGACCCAGTACTTC. Full variable domain (outside the CDR3, taken from reference TRBV7-9 and TRBJ2-5): DTGVSQNPRHKITKRGQNVTFRCDPISEHNRLYWYRQTLGQGPEFLTYFQNEAQLEKSRLLSDRFSAERPKGSFSTLEIQRTEQGDSAMYLCASSLRPYGDQETQYFGPGTRLLVL.

The chain combines TRBV5-1 with TRBJ2-6, with D uncertain. The CDR3 consists of 16 residues. CDR1 and CDR2 (germline): SGHRS, YFSETQ. Trimming took off 4 bases at V and 1 base at J, with 12 bases between the two ends. The CDR3 region has the DNA TGCGCCAGCAGCCCGGGTTTTAGGTCTGGGGCCAACGTCCTGACTTTC. It yields the protein CASSPGFRSGANVLTF.

In regard to this clone: The junction does not match germline at one end; this may be a read error. The identical CDR3 is also encoded by other nucleotide sequences in the sample. This rearrangement joins TRBV5-1 to TRBJ2-2, with a weak D call TRBD1 (5 bases). The germline CDR1 and CDR2 sequences are SGHRS and YFSETQ. The length of the CDR3 is 15 residues. CDR3 bases: TGCGCCAGCAGTTTGGCCCAGGGGAACACCGGGGAGCTGTTTTTT. This encodes CASSLAQGNTGELFF.

Worth noting for this clone: The identical CDR3 is also encoded by other nucleotide sequences in the sample. The genes are TRBV30 and TRBJ2-5; no reliable D call. CDR1 GTSNPN and CDR2 SVGIG come from the germline V gene (reference sequence). The CDR3 contains 13 residues. Trimming stripped 0 bases from V and 2 bases from J, with 7 bases between. The CDR3 spells CAWSVQSQETQYF. The CDR3 DNA reads as TGTGCCTGGAGTGTACAGTCTCAAGAGACCCAGTACTTC. Based on the CDR3 plus reference TRBV30 and TRBJ2-5, the full variable domain is SQTIHQWPATLVQPVGSPLSLECTVEGTSNPNLYWYRQAAGRGLQLLFYSVGIGQISSEVPQNLSASRPQDRQFILSSKKLLLSDSGFYLCAWSVQSQETQYFGPGTRLLVL.

The J gene is TRBJ1-5, the V gene TRBV28; TRBD1 is a possible D gene (5 bases). Germline loops: CDR1 MDHEN, CDR2 SYDVKM. Trimming removed 5 bases at V and 2 bases at J, with 19 bases between. CDR3 length: 17 amino acids. Here the CDR3 reads CASSPTPGTVGNQPQHF. CDR3 sequence (DNA): TGTGCCAGCAGTCCCACCCCCGGGACGGTGGGCAATCAGCCCCAGCATTTT.

The chain links TRBV28 to TRBJ2-3, with unresolved D. The CDR3 runs 15 residues. Germline loops: CDR1 MDHEN, CDR2 SYDVKM. Trimming took off 4 bases at V and 1 base at J, with 12 bases between the two ends. The CDR3 spells CASSSVLPGTDTQYF. CDR3 nucleotide sequence: TGTGCCAGCAGTTCGGTTTTGCCTGGCACAGATACGCAGTATTTT.

This chain connects TRBV19 to TRBJ2-7; weak D call: TRBD2 (7 bases). CDR1 LNHDA and CDR2 SQIVND come from the germline V gene (reference sequence). Trimming cost V 3 bases and J 0 bases, with 15 bases left between them. The CDR3 is 16 amino acids. The chain's CDR3 is CASSIRGGAFSYEQYF. The CDR3 nucleotides read TGTGCCAGTAGTATCCGAGGGGGGGCCTTCTCCTACGAGCAGTACTTC.

The chain joins TRBV28 to TRBJ1-2, with unresolved D. Trimming left V 6 bases short and J 8 bases short, with 10 bases between. The length of the CDR3 is 11 residues. Per the germline V gene, CDR1 is MDHEN and CDR2 is SYDVKM. The CDR3 here is CASRHNKGYTF. CDR3 coding DNA: TGTGCCAGCAGGCATAATAAGGGCTACACCTTC.

The rearrangement uses TRBV5-3 and TRBJ1-1, with D unclear. TRBV5-3 is placed among ORFs of uncertain function. This CDR3 spans 11 amino acids. V lost 0 bases and J lost 4, with 1 base in between. CDR3 sequence: CARSLATEAFF. CDR3 sequence (DNA): TGTGCCAGAAGCTTGGCCACTGAAGCTTTCTTT.

Remarks on this clone: Distinct nucleotide sequences in the sample also encode this CDR3. The gene calls are TRBV6-5 and TRBJ1-2; no definite D call. The V gene's germline CDR1 is MNHEY and CDR2 SVGAGI. Trimming stripped 0 bases from V and 4 bases from J, with 9 bases between. There are 14 residues in the CDR3. The DNA of the CDR3 is TGTGCCAGCAGTTACTCTAGGGATTTCTATGGCTACACCTTC. It yields the protein CASSYSRDFYGYTF.

The J gene is TRBJ2-2, the V gene TRBV19; D may be TRBD2 (6 bases). In germline, CDR1 is LNHDA, CDR2 SQIVND (reference sequence). Trimming pared 8 bases from V and 5 bases from J, leaving 18 bases between. The CDR3 is made up of 15 amino acids. CDR3 in DNA: TGTGCCAGTCGGCCTAGCGACCTAATAACCGGGGAGCTGTTTTTT. Its translation is CASRPSDLITGELFF.

The chain links TRBV28 to TRBJ2-2; D is uncertain. Germline loops: CDR1 MDHEN, CDR2 SYDVKM. V was cut by 5 bases and J by 5 bases, with 18 bases left in between. This CDR3 has 16 amino acids. CDR3 region: CASSMVLKRVTGELFF. The CDR3 nucleotides are TGTGCCAGCAGTATGGTTTTGAAAAGGGTAACCGGGGAGCTGTTTTTT.

The J gene is TRBJ2-7, the V gene TRBV27; no clear D. The CDR3 totals 11 residues. Trimming removed 8 bases at V and 9 bases at J, with 14 bases between. Looked up from germline, CDR1 is MNHEY and CDR2 is SMNVEV (reference sequence). CDR3 bases: TGTGCCAGCGGTTGGGCTTCCGGGCAGTACTTC. Encoded protein: CASGWASGQYF.

Remarks on this clone: The sample has other DNA sequences that encode this CDR3 too. V and J are TRBV5-1 and TRBJ2-5; no definite D call. This CDR3 has 11 amino acids. Deletions cut 2 bases from V and 4 bases from J, with 3 bases between. Germline-derived CDR1 and CDR2 are SGHRS and YFSETQ. CDR3 in DNA: TGCGCCAGCAGCTTAAGAGAGACCCAGTACTTC. This encodes CASSLRETQYF.

This rearrangement joins TRBV4-2 to TRBJ2-1; 9 positions agree with TRBD2. The V gene end was trimmed by 0 bases and the J gene end by 7 bases; junction bases not matched to a gene: 22. The CDR3 runs to 21 residues. The germline V gene encodes CDR1 LGHNA and CDR2 YNFKEQ. CDR3 nucleotide sequence: TGTGCCAGCAGCCAAGATCACGTGGGTAGCGGGAGACTTGGATTCGCGAATGAGCAGTTCTTC. It codes for CASSQDHVGSGRLGFANEQFF.

This chain connects TRBV11-2 to TRBJ2-6, with 7 bases lining up with TRBD2. Looked up from germline, CDR1 is SGHAT and CDR2 is FQNNGV. V lost 5 bases and J lost 2; bases outside the gene matches: 9. The CDR3 loop spans 17 amino acids. CDR3 protein: CASSHQGGSPGANVLTF. CDR3 in DNA: TGTGCCAGCAGCCACCAAGGCGGGAGCCCTGGGGCCAACGTCCTGACTTTC.

V is TRBV10-3 and J is TRBJ2-1; 8 nucleotides align to TRBD2. After removal of 6 bases from V and 0 bases from J, the junction contained 13 bases not matched to a gene. Per germline, CDR1 ENHRY and CDR2 SYGVKD. The CDR3 is 18 amino acids. The CDR3 DNA follows: TGTGCCATCAGGACCCGAGGTAGCGGGATGAGCTCCTACAATGAGCAGTTCTTC. Translated, it gives CAIRTRGSGMSSYNEQFF.

The chain combines TRBV4-3 with TRBJ2-7; D is tentatively TRBD1 or TRBD2 (5 bases each). The CDR3 runs 16 residues. V lost 0 bases and J 0 bases, leaving 12 bases between the germline ends. The germline V gene encodes CDR1 LGHNA and CDR2 YSLEER. CDR3 amino acids: CASSQEGTGNSYEQYF. CDR3 in DNA: TGCGCCAGCAGCCAAGAGGGGACGGGTAACTCCTACGAGCAGTACTTC.

CDR3 sequence (DNA): TGTGCCAGCAGCCGGTGGGAGGCGGACACTGAAGCTTTCTTT. Translating gives CASSRWEADTEAFF. The chain carries TRBV7-6 and TRBJ1-1; D remains ambiguous. The V end was cut by 5 bases, the J end by 3 bases, with 13 bases between. The CDR3 contains 14 residues. Germline loops: CDR1 SGHVS, CDR2 FNYEAQ.

This clone was seen a handful of times. Other nucleotide sequences in the sample specify the same CDR3. This sequence joins TRBV30 and TRBJ1-1; TRBD1 agrees at 7 bases. In germline, CDR1 is GTSNPN, CDR2 SVGIG (reference sequence). The junction had 3 bases not matched to a gene; V was cut back by 1 base and J by 4 bases. This CDR3 is 13 amino acids long. CDR3 sequence: CAWSAQGVTEAFF. The CDR3 nucleotides are TGTGCCTGGAGTGCGCAGGGGGTCACTGAAGCTTTCTTT.

The chain is built from TRBV15 and TRBJ2-7; the D call may be TRBD1 or TRBD2 (6 bases each). V lost 0 bases and J 5 bases, leaving 20 bases between the germline ends. Germline CDR1 LNHNV, CDR2 YYDKDF (reference sequence). The CDR3 covers 17 residues. The CDR3 bases are TGTGCCACCAGCAGAGAGAGGGGGGCAGGGGCGAGGGACGAGCAGTACTTC. It translates to CATSRERGAGARDEQYF.

The chain employs TRBV27 and TRBJ2-5, with 7 bases fitting TRBD1. With V trimmed by 6 bases and J by 5 bases, 15 bases remained unmatched. CDR1 is MNHEY, CDR2 SMNVEV, per germline (reference sequence). The length of the CDR3 is 16 residues. The chain's CDR3 is CASRYYSRQGGETQYF. In nucleotides, the CDR3 is TGTGCCAGCAGATACTACTCTCGACAGGGTGGGGAGACCCAGTACTTC.

V gene TRBV7-2 combines with J gene TRBJ2-7; 11 nucleotides match TRBD2. CDR1 SGHTA and CDR2 FQGNSA come from the germline V gene. Trimming cost V 5 bases and J 3 bases; bases outside gene matches: 3. The CDR3 length is 14 residues. As DNA, the CDR3 is TGTGCCAGCAGCGTTAGCGGGAGGGACTACGAGCAGTACTTC. This codes for CASSVSGRDYEQYF.